Listed below are T cell receptor beta chains from one sample, sequenced in a study of cytomegalovirus exposure and HLA in healthy donors. Here immunoSEQ multiplex PCR was the method, and the copy in TCRdb shows in-frame clones only, minus some. The sample shows about 160,000 clones, around 80% of them seen only once. The sample was PBMCs. The receptors come from a man aged 30 to 45 in good health and CMV-seronegative. Each CDR3 is given with its conserved first and last residue. The D gene is left open where the match is weak. Not every row has a clone size; where given, it reads once, few, many or a size class.

-,once,TRBV29-1,TRBJ1-2,TGCAGCGCAGGTGCCGAGTACTATGGCTACACCTTC,CSAGAEYYGYTF
-,-,TRBV28,TRBJ1-1,TGTGCCAGCAGTTTGGCACAGGGAAACATACCCTACCTTACCATGAACACTGAAGCTTTCTTT,CASSLAQGNIPYLTMNTEAFF
-,-,TRBV6-5,TRBJ1-2,TGTGCCAGCAGTTACTCGGCTACCGGGTATGGCTACACCTTC,CASSYSATGYGYTF
-,-,TRBV19,TRBJ2-2,TGTGCCAGTAGTATGGGGGCCATAGGGGAGCTGTTTTTT,CASSMGAIGELFF
TRBD1,-,TRBV7-2,TRBJ2-5,TGTGCCAGCAGCTCCCGGGACAGGGGTCTTGGAAAGACCCAGTACTTC,CASSSRDRGLGKTQYF
-,-,TRBV27,TRBJ1-3,TGTGCCAGCGCCCCGGACAACTCTGGAAACACCATATATTTT,CASAPDNSGNTIYF
TRBD2,-,TRBV28,TRBJ2-3,TGTGCCAGCAGTTCCCCTAGCGGGAGGGCCGTAGATACGCAGTATTTT,CASSSPSGRAVDTQYF
-,once,TRBV20-1,TRBJ2-1,TGCAGTTCCGGGGATGGGCAGTTCTTC,CSSGDGQFF
TRBD1,-,TRBV7-6,TRBJ2-3,TGTGCCAGCAGCCGGGACAGGGTGAACACAGATACGCAGTATTTT,CASSRDRVNTDTQYF
-,-,TRBV6-1,TRBJ2-7,TGTGCCAGCAGTGCGCTAAATTACGAGCAGTACTTC,CASSALNYEQYF
-,-,TRBV29-1,TRBJ1-3,TGCAGCGTTGGGGCATCGGGGGCTGGAAACACCATATATTTT,CSVGASGAGNTIYF
-,once,TRBV28,TRBJ2-7,TGTGCCAGCAGTTCCACTTGGGAGCAGTACTTC,CASSSTWEQYF
TRBD1,-,TRBV6-5,TRBJ2-7,TGTGCCAGCAGTTACCGGGACAGCTACGAGCAGTACTTC,CASSYRDSYEQYF
-,-,TRBV5-1,TRBJ2-1,TGCGCCAGCAAGCGGTCCTGGGAGTCCGCCTCGTACAATGAGCAGTTCTTC,CASKRSWESASYNEQFF
-,-,TRBV13,TRBJ1-5,TGTGCCAGCAGCCTCAGGTATAGCAATCAGCCCCAGCATTTT,CASSLRYSNQPQHF
-,-,TRBV11-2,TRBJ2-5,TGTGCCAGCACGGGCGGGCAGTCAATCGAGACCCAGTACTTC,CASTGGQSIETQYF
-,few,TRBV5-5,TRBJ1-1,TGTGCCAGCAGCTTGGAGGGCAATCAGGGAGGAGGCACTGAAGCTTTCTTT,CASSLEGNQGGGTEAFF
TRBD1,-,TRBV19,TRBJ2-3,TGTGCCAGTAGTATTCGGGGACAGGGGGCGGATACGCAGTATTTT,CASSIRGQGADTQYF
TRBD1,-,TRBV15,TRBJ1-4,TGTGCCACCAGCTCATCGACAGGGGGGGATGAAAAACTGTTTTTT,CATSSSTGGDEKLFF
TRBD1,once,TRBV6-6,TRBJ2-7,TGTGCCAGCAGTTACTTACAGGGGGCCTTGGACGAGCAGTACTTC,CASSYLQGALDEQYF
TRBD2,-,TRBV5-1,TRBJ2-3,TGCGCCAGCAGCCGAGGGACTAGCGGGATCGGGGCAGATACGCAGTATTTT,CASSRGTSGIGADTQYF
TRBD1,-,TRBV6-1,TRBJ1-4,TGTGCCAGGGCCAACAGGGGGGATGAAAAACTGTTTTTT,CARANRGDEKLFF
-,-,TRBV7-9,TRBJ1-1,TGTTCCAGCAGCTTTTCTAATACGGAAGCTTTCTTT,CSSSFSNTEAFF
-,few,TRBV7-9,TRBJ2-1,TGTGCCAGCAGCCCTTTCTCAGGTTATGAGCAGTTCTTC,CASSPFSGYEQFF
-,few,TRBV28,TRBJ2-3,TGTGCCAGCAGTCGGCCACAGCCCAGCACAGATACGCAGTATTTT,CASSRPQPSTDTQYF
-,-,TRBV7-6,TRBJ1-2,TGTGCCAGCAGCCCAGCGCAGGGACACGGCTACACCTTC,CASSPAQGHGYTF
TRBD1,-,TRBV29-1,TRBJ1-3,TGCAGCGTTGAAACCCGGACAGGGGGGAACACCATATATTTT,CSVETRTGGNTIYF
TRBD1,few,TRBV28,TRBJ2-2,TGTGCCAGCACGACGACCGGGACAGGGCGTGACACCGGGGAGCTGTTTTTT,CASTTTGTGRDTGELFF
TRBD2,-,TRBV9,TRBJ2-3,TGTGCCAGCAGGTATCTAGCGGGAGTGGATACGCAGTATTTT,CASRYLAGVDTQYF
TRBD2,-,TRBV30,TRBJ2-3,TGTGCCTGGAGTGTAGCGGGGCCTACAGATACGCAGTATTTT,CAWSVAGPTDTQYF
-,-,TRBV14,TRBJ2-7,TGTGCCAGCAGCCGCGACAGGTCCTACGAGCAGTACTTC,CASSRDRSYEQYF
-,-,TRBV2,TRBJ2-7,TGTGCCAGCTCCTGGGGAGGCCCCTACGAGCAGTACTTC,CASSWGGPYEQYF
-,-,TRBV28,TRBJ1-1,TGTGCCAGCAGTTTCCTGCGGGGGGGAACCGGGGACACTGAAGCTTTCTTT,CASSFLRGGTGDTEAFF
TRBD2,-,TRBV7-3,TRBJ2-3,TGTGCCAGCAGCTCCACGGGGGGAGCGGCAGATACGCAGTATTTT,CASSSTGGAADTQYF
-,-,TRBV28,TRBJ2-6,TGTGCCAGCAGTTCCTCTAGTGCTGGGGCCAACGTCCTGACTTTC,CASSSSSAGANVLTF
TRBD1,-,TRBV28,TRBJ1-5,TGTGCCAGCAGGCCCCGGGACAGGGCGGATCAGCCCCAGCATTTT,CASRPRDRADQPQHF
-,-,TRBV15,TRBJ1-5,TGTGCCACCAGCGGGGGCTCGAGCAATCAGCCCCAGCATTTT,CATSGGSSNQPQHF
TRBD2,-,TRBV27,TRBJ2-1,TGTGCCAGCAGTCACCTAGCGGGATTAATCAATGAGCAGTTCTTC,CASSHLAGLINEQFF
-,-,TRBV10-3,TRBJ2-1,TGTGCCATCGGGGCTAGCGAATCGCAAGAGCAGTTCTTC,CAIGASESQEQFF
-,once,TRBV29-1,TRBJ1-2,TGCAGCGACTCCTATGGCTACACCTTC,CSDSYGYTF
-,once,TRBV28,TRBJ1-2,TGTGCCAGCAGAATCCATACCCAACAGGGAATCGCTACCTATGGCTACACCTTC,CASRIHTQQGIATYGYTF
-,few,TRBV27,TRBJ1-5,TGTGCCAGCAGTCCCCAGGCCGTATTCAGCAATCAGCCCCAGCATTTT,CASSPQAVFSNQPQHF
TRBD1,-,TRBV27,TRBJ2-7,TGTGCCAGCAGCACTGGACAGGTCTACGAGCAGTACTTC,CASSTGQVYEQYF
TRBD1,once,TRBV10-2,TRBJ1-4,TGCGCCAGCAGTGAGTCTGGACAGGGTGAAGAAAAACTGTTTTTT,CASSESGQGEEKLFF
-,-,TRBV5-1,TRBJ2-5,TGCGCCAGCAGCATCCAGGTACAAGAGACCCAGTACTTC,CASSIQVQETQYF
TRBD1,-,TRBV27,TRBJ1-2,TGTGCCAGCAGAACAGGGGGCTCTGGCTACACCTTC,CASRTGGSGYTF
-,-,TRBV18,TRBJ1-1,TGTGCCAGCTCACCCCCAGCAGGGTTGAACACTGAAGCTTTCTTT,CASSPPAGLNTEAFF
-,-,TRBV5-5,TRBJ1-2,TGTGCCAGCAGCCCAATGTATCGGTCCAACTCCTATGGCTACACCTTC,CASSPMYRSNSYGYTF
TRBD1,-,TRBV5-1,TRBJ2-6,TGCGCCAGCAGCTTACAGGGGTCTGGGGCCAACGTCCTGACTTTC,CASSLQGSGANVLTF
-,-,TRBV6-5,TRBJ2-1,TGTGCCAGCAGTTACTCGACCGGTAGAAGGGGCCAGCAGTTCTTC,CASSYSTGRRGQQFF
-,-,TRBV2,TRBJ2-1,TGTGCCACCCCTGGCGGGGAAAGCTCCTACAATGAGCAGTTCTTC,CATPGGESSYNEQFF
-,-,TRBV18,TRBJ1-2,TGTGCCAGCTCACCTACGACATCGCAGAGCTATGGCTACACCTTC,CASSPTTSQSYGYTF